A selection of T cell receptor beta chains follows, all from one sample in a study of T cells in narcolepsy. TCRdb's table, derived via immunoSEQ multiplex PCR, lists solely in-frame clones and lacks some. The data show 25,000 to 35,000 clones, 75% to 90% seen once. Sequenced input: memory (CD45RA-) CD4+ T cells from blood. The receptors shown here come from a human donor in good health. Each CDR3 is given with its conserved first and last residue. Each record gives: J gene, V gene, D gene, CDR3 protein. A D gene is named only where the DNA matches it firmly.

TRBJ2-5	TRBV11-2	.	CASSLAETQYF
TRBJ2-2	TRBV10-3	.	CAIRENLGTGELFF
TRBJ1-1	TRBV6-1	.	CASARVWNTEAFF
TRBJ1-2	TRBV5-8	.	CASSSRGGGDLYGYTF
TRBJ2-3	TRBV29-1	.	CSVNLDSLTQYF
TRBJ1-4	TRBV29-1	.	CSVETGASEKLFF
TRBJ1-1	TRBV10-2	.	CASSEPSEYTEAFF
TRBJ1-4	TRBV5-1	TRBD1	CASSSQGALDEKLFF
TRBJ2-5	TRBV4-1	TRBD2	CASSRPAGGPPETQYF
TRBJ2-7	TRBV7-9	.	CASSLEVAGFYEQYF
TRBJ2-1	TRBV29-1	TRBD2	CSVVRGGAGQFF
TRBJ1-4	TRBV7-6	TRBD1	CASSRSPGQGISTNEKLFF
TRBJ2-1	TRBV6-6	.	CASINDGSSYNEQFF
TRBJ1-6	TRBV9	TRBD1	CASSLDRANSPLHF
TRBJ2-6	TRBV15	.	CATSRAGRTGANVLTF
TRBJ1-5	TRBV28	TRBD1	CASMSGQGQPQHF
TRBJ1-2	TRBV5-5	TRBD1	CASSLGQASGGYTF
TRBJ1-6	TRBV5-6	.	CASSYIGQARGSPLHF
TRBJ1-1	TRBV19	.	CASTGERYTEAFF
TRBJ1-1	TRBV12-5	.	CASGLPIRSSEAFF
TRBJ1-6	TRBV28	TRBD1	CASSPRTGGDSPLHF
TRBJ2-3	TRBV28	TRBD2	CASSSGLAGWNRNTQYF
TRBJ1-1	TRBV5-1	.	CASSFRAGTSGEAFF
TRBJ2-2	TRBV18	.	CASSPRLENTGELFF
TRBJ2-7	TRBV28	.	CASSFPGLTLRGQYF
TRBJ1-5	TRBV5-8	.	CASSLEGRGNQPQHF
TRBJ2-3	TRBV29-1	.	CSAGAQYF
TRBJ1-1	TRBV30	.	CAWRSRAATEAFF
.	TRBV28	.	CASSLLGGAYEQYF
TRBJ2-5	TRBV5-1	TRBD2	CASSLSTSGGQETQYF
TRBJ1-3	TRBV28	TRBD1	CASSAQQGRGAGNTIYF
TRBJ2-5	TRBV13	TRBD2	CASSLERRGEETQYF
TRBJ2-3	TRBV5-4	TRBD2	CASSRTPGLSTDTQYF
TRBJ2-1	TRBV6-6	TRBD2	CASSVLAGYEQFF
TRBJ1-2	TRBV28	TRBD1	CASSRRTGRGYTF
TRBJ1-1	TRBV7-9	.	CASNQGGFPNTEAFF
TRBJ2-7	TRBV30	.	CAWSKDSSYEQYF
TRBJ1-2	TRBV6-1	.	CASSEQSYGYTF
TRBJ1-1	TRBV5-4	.	CATWGRGDTEAFF
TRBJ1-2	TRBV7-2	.	CASSQTGQVYGYTF
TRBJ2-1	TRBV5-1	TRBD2	CASHPGGAYNEQFF
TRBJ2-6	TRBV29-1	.	CSVETDLNSGANVLTF
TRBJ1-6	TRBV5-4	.	CGSQEGQINSPLHF
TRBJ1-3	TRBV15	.	CATSRDQVLGDSGNTIYF
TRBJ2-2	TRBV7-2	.	CASTRGGPGELFF
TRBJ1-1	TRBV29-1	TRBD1	CSGRQGIITEAFF
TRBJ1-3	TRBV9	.	CASSEGTSGNTIYF
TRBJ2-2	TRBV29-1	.	CSVERAGELFF
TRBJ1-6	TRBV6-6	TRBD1	CASSSGQGGNNSPLHF
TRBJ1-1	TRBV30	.	CAWSGRWNVNTEAFF